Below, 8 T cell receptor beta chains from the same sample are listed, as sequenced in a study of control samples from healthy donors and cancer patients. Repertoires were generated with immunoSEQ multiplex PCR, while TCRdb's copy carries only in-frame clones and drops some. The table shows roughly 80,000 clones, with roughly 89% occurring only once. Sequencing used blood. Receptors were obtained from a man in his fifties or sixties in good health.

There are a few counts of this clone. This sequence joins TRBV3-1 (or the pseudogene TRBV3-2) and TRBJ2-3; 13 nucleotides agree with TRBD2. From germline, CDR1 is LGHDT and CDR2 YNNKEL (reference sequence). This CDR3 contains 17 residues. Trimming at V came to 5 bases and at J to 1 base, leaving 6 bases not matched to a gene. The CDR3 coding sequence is TGTGCCAGCAGCTCTGTTGGACTAGCGGGGGGCACAGATACGCAGTATTTT. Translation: CASSSVGLAGGTDTQYF.

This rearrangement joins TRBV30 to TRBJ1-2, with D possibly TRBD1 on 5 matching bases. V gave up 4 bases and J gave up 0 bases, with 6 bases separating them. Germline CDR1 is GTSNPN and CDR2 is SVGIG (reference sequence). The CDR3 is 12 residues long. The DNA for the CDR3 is TGTGCCTGGAAACAGGCTAACTATGGCTACACCTTC. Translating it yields CAWKQANYGYTF.

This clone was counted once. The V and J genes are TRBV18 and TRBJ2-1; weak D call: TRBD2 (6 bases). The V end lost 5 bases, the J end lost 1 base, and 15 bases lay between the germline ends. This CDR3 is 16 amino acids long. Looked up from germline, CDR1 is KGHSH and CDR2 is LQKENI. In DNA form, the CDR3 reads TGTGCCAGCTCATCGATGGCGGGGCTGTCCTACAATGAGCAGTTCTTC. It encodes CASSSMAGLSYNEQFF.

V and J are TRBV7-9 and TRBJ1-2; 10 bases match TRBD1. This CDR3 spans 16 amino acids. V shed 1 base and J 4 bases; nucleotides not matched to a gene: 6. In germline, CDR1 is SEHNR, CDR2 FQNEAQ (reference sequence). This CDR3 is CASSLERQGASYGYTF. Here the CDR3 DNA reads TGTGCCAGCAGCTTAGAACGACAGGGGGCCTCCTATGGCTACACCTTC.

This CDR3 reads CAWSLLTPQKGYTF. CDR3 nucleotide sequence: TGTGCCTGGAGTCTGCTCACGCCTCAAAAGGGCTACACCTTC. The rearrangement joins TRBV30 to TRBJ1-2; D gene unclear. Germline CDR1 reads GTSNPN; CDR2 reads SVGIG (reference sequence). V lost 2 bases and J lost 8, with 18 bases in between. The CDR3 totals 14 residues.

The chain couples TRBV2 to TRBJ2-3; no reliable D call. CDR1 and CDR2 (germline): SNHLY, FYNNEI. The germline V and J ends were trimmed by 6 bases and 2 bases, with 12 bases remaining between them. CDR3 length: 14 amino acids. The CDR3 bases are TGTGCCAGCAGCGAGTACCTGTCCACAGATACGCAGTATTTT. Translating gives CASSEYLSTDTQYF. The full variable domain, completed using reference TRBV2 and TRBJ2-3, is EPEVTQTPSHQVTQMGQEVILRCVPISNHLYFYWYRQILGQKVEFLVSFYNNEISEKSEIFDDQFSVERPDGSNFTLKIRSTKLEDSAMYFCASSEYLSTDTQYFGPGTRLTVL.

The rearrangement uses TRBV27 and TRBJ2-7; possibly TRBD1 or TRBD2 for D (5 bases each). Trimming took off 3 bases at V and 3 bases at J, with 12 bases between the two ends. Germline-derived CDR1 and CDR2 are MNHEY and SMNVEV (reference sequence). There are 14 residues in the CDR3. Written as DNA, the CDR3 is TGTGCCAGCAGTTTTGGGGGTGGCAACTACGAGCAGTACTTC. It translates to CASSFGGGNYEQYF.

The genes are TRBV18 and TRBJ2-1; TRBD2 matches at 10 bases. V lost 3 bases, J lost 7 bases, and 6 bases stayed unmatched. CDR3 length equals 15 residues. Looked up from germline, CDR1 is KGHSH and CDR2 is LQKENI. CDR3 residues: CASSPEKLAGNEQFF. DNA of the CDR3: TGTGCCAGCTCACCGGAAAAACTAGCGGGGAATGAGCAGTTCTTC.